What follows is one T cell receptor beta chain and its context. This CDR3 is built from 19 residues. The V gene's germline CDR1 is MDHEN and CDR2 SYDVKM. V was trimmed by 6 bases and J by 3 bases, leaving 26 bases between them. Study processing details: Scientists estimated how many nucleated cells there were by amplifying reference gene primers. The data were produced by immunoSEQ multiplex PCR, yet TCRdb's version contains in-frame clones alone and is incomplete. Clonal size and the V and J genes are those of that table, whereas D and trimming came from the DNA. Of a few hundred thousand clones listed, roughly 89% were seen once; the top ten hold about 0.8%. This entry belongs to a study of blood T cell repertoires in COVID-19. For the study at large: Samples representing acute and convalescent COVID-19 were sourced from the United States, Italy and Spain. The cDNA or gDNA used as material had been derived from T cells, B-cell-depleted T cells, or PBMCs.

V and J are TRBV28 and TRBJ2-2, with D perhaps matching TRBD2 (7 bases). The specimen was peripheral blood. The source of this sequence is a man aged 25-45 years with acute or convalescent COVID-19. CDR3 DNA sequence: TGTGCCAGCAGACCTGCTACTCGGGGGGCGAGGTCGTACACCGGGGAGCTGTTTTTT. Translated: CASRPATRGARSYTGELFF. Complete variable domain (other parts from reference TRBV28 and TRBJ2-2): DVKVTQSSRYLVKRTGEKVFLECVQDMDHENMFWYRQDPGLGLRLIYFSYDVKMKEKGDIPEGYSVSREKKERFSLILESASTNQTSMYLCASRPATRGARSYTGELFFGEGSRLTVL.